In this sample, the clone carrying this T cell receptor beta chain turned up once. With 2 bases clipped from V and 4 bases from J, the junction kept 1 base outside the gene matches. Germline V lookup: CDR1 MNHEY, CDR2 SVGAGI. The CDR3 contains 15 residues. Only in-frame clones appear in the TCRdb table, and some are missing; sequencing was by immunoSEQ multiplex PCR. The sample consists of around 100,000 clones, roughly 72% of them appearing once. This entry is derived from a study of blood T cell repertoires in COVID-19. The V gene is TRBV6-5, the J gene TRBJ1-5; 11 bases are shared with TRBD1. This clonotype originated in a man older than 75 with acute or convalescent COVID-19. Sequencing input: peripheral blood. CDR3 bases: TGTGCCAGCAGTTACGGGACAGGGGGAAATCAGCCCCAGCATTTT. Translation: CASSYGTGGNQPQHF.